Sequencing of this TCR delta chain was carried out in a study of γδ T cells in repeated Plasmodium falciparum infection. Study summary: Timepoints: baseline, immediately before selected infections, and 21 days after every infection.

This clone was recorded at least ten times. TCRdb repeated clone calling on the multiplex PCR reads with CATT. The sample consists of some 51,000 delta-chain clones, about 2% of them appearing once. The clonotype originates from a pool of human donors (malaria-infected and uninfected, not separated). The specimen sequenced was gamma-delta T cells from blood.

This CDR3 is CALGPPPGLPTGKTDKLIF. The DNA of the CDR3 is TGTGCTCTTGGGCCCCCCCCCGGACTTCCTACTGGGAAGACCGATAAACTCATCTTT. V gene TRDV1 combines with J gene TRDJ1; TRDD2 matches at 8 bases. No J segment appears in TCRdb, so it was assigned here by matching the sequence to germline. This CDR3 comprises 19 residues. J gave up 2 bases and V 5 bases, and 19 bases lay outside the gene matches. Germline-derived CDR1 and CDR2 are TSWWSYY and QGS.